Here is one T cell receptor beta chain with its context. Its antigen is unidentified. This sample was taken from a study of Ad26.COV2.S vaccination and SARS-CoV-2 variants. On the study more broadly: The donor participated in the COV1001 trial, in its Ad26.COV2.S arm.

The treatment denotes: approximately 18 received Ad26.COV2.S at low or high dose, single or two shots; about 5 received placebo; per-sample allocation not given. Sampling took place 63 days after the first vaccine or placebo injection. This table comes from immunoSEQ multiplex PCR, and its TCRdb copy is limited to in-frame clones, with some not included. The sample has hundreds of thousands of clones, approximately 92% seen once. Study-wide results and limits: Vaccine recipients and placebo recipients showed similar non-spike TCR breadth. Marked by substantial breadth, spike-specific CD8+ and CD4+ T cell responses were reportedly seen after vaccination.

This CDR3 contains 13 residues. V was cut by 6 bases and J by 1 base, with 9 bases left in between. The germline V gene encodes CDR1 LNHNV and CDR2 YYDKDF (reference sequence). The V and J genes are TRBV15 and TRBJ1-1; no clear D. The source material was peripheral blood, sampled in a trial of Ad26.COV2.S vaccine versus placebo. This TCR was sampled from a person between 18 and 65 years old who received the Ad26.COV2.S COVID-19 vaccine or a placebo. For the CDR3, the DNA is TGTGCCACCAGTCTCAATCCGAACACTGAAGCTTTCTTT. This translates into CATSLNPNTEAFF.